A selection of T cell receptor beta chains follows, all from one sample in a study of blood T cell repertoires in COVID-19. Here immunoSEQ multiplex PCR was the method, and the copy in TCRdb shows in-frame clones only, minus some. The table lists 90,000 to 100,000 clones, around 84% of them singletons, with 25% in the top ten. Source material: peripheral blood. These receptor sequences come from a man in his sixties with acute or convalescent COVID-19. The CDR3 runs from the conserved cysteine through the conserved F or W. D genes are given only for firm matches. Size tells how often a clone was seen (once, few, many) or the class of an expanded clone, and some rows leave it out.

d_gene,j_gene,abundance,v_gene,CDR3aa,CDR3nt
.,TRBJ1-5,.,TRBV12-3/TRBV12-4,CASSLALGQPQHF,TGTGCCAGCAGTTTAGCGCTAGGTCAGCCCCAGCATTTT
.,TRBJ2-3,.,TRBV6-2/TRBV6-3,CASSSAMQGKSTDTQYF,TGTGCCAGCAGCAGTGCTATGCAGGGCAAAAGCACAGATACGCAGTATTTT
TRBD2,TRBJ2-3,.,TRBV29-1,CSVAGGDTQYF,TGCAGCGTTGCGGGGGGGGATACGCAGTATTTT
.,TRBJ2-2,.,TRBV9,CASSPPRGTANTGELFF,TGTGCCAGCAGCCCCCCCCGGGGAACAGCGAACACCGGGGAGCTGTTTTTT
.,TRBJ2-6,.,TRBV18,CASSLSGGSGANVLTF,TGTGCCAGCTCACTCTCGGGTGGGTCTGGGGCCAACGTCCTGACTTTC
.,TRBJ2-1,.,TRBV6-1,CASSEPESRTGRAYNEQFF,TGTGCCAGCAGTGAACCGGAGTCTAGGACAGGGAGGGCCTACAATGAGCAGTTCTTC
.,TRBJ1-3,.,TRBV5-1,CASSLERDSISGNTIYF,TGCGCCAGCAGCTTGGAGAGGGACTCGATCTCTGGAAACACCATATATTTT
TRBD1,TRBJ1-6,.,TRBV7-6,CASSLKGQGNSPLHF,TGTGCCAGCAGCTTAAAGGGACAGGGGAATTCACCCCTCCACTTT
TRBD1,TRBJ1-5,.,TRBV6-5,CASSSGTGGQPQHF,TGTGCCAGCAGTTCCGGGACAGGGGGTCAGCCCCAGCATTTT
.,TRBJ1-1,.,TRBV6-6,CASSYGTGEAFF,TGTGCCAGCAGTTACGGAACAGGTGAAGCTTTCTTT
.,TRBJ2-5,.,TRBV6-2/TRBV6-3,CASSVRETQYF,TGTGCCAGCAGTGTGAGAGAGACCCAGTACTTC
TRBD2,TRBJ2-2,.,TRBV6-1,CASSEEGASGYRELFF,TGTGCCAGCAGTGAAGAAGGGGCTAGCGGGTACCGGGAGCTGTTTTTT
TRBD1,TRBJ2-5,.,TRBV3-1/TRBV3-2,CASTDREGTQYF,TGTGCCAGCACGGACAGGGAAGGGACCCAGTACTTC
.,TRBJ2-1,.,TRBV15,CATSPSGWTYNEQFF,TGTGCCACCAGCCCGAGCGGGTGGACCTACAATGAGCAGTTCTTC
TRBD1,TRBJ2-2,once,TRBV7-2,CASSLGTGVRTGELFF,TGTGCCAGCAGCTTAGGGACAGGGGTTAGAACCGGGGAGCTGTTTTTT
.,TRBJ2-6,.,TRBV3-1/TRBV3-2,CASSQGVRGSSGANVLTF,TGTGCCAGCAGCCAAGGTGTAAGGGGGAGCTCTGGGGCCAACGTCCTGACTTTC
TRBD2,TRBJ2-2,.,TRBV19,CASSRTSILAGELFF,TGTGCCAGTAGCCGGACTAGCATCTTAGCCGGGGAGCTGTTTTTT
TRBD1,TRBJ1-4,once,TRBV6-6,CASSYVPGQNEKLFF,TGTGCCAGCAGTTACGTTCCGGGACAGAATGAAAAACTGTTTTTT
TRBD1,TRBJ1-6,.,TRBV2,CASSEAQGVVSPLHF,TGTGCCAGCAGTGAGGCGCAGGGGGTAGTTTCACCCCTCCACTTT
TRBD2,TRBJ2-2,.,TRBV29-1,CSVASGGWDTGELFF,TGCAGCGTTGCTAGCGGGGGGTGGGACACCGGGGAGCTGTTTTTT
TRBD2,TRBJ2-1,.,TRBV9,CASSGEKSRSGRTYNEQFF,TGTGCCAGCAGCGGGGAAAAAAGTAGGAGCGGGAGAACCTACAATGAGCAGTTCTTC
.,TRBJ2-3,once,TRBV10-3,CATGDSSTDTQYF,TGTGCCACTGGGGACTCTAGCACAGATACGCAGTATTTT
TRBD2,TRBJ2-1,.,TRBV27,CASSSPGTSIHEQFF,TGTGCCAGCAGTTCACCCGGGACTAGCATCCATGAGCAGTTCTTC
.,TRBJ1-3,.,TRBV3-1/TRBV3-2,CASSQGGLSAIYF,TGTGCCAGCAGCCAAGGTGGGCTTAGCGCCATATATTTT
.,TRBJ1-3,.,TRBV3-1/TRBV3-2,CASSQGGLFSGNTIYF,TGTGCCAGCAGCCAGGGCGGACTTTTCTCTGGAAACACCATATATTTT
TRBD2,TRBJ2-1,.,TRBV3-1/TRBV3-2,CASRFLAGKGEQFF,TGTGCCAGCCGGTTCCTAGCGGGGAAGGGTGAGCAGTTCTTC
.,TRBJ1-1,.,TRBV5-1,CASSSGRGVTEAFF,TGCGCCAGCAGCTCCGGTCGGGGTGTCACTGAAGCTTTCTTT
TRBD1,TRBJ2-7,.,TRBV27,CASSPIQTGVRYEQYF,TGTGCCAGCAGTCCGATCCAGACAGGGGTAAGGTACGAGCAGTACTTC
.,TRBJ1-5,.,TRBV5-5,CASSLGWENQPQHF,TGTGCCAGCAGCTTGGGTTGGGAGAATCAGCCCCAGCATTTT
.,TRBJ2-3,.,TRBV6-5,CASSYKSGLVDTQYF,TGTGCCAGCAGTTATAAATCTGGTTTAGTAGATACGCAGTATTTT
TRBD2,TRBJ2-3,.,TRBV4-2,CASSQGTLAGVDTQYF,TGTGCCAGCAGCCAAGGGACACTAGCGGGGGTCGATACGCAGTATTTT
.,TRBJ2-3,.,TRBV19,CASTEASLGTDTQYF,TGTGCCAGTACCGAGGCCAGCCTTGGCACAGATACGCAGTATTTT
TRBD1,TRBJ1-5,.,TRBV4-1,CASSQELRTGHQPQHF,TGCGCCAGCAGCCAAGAACTCCGGACAGGCCATCAGCCCCAGCATTTT
.,TRBJ2-5,.,TRBV18,CASSPPGQETQYF,TGTGCCAGCTCCCCTCCGGGGCAAGAGACCCAGTACTTC
.,TRBJ1-6,.,TRBV7-9,CASSLERGGTLANSPLHF,TGTGCCAGCAGCTTAGAGCGGGGGGGCACTCTGGCGAATTCACCCCTCCACTTT
TRBD1,TRBJ2-5,few,TRBV2,CASRTGTGEKTQYF,TGTGCCAGCAGGACCGGGACAGGGGAGAAGACCCAGTACTTC
.,TRBJ2-5,few,TRBV7-9,CASSLLGQTQETQYF,TGTGCCAGCAGCTTATTGGGACAAACACAAGAGACCCAGTACTTC
TRBD2,TRBJ2-1,once,TRBV5-6,CASIPGGSYNEQFF,TGTGCCAGCATCCCGGGGGGCTCCTACAATGAGCAGTTCTTC
.,TRBJ1-5,.,TRBV6-1,CASSEDGTTPYSNQPQHF,TGTGCCAGCAGTGAAGATGGCACGACACCTTATAGCAATCAGCCCCAGCATTTT
.,TRBJ1-1,few,TRBV6-6,CASRGQSHTEAFF,TGTGCCAGCCGAGGACAGTCTCACACTGAAGCTTTCTTT
.,TRBJ2-1,few,TRBV7-9,CASSLGAGLYNEQFF,TGTGCCAGCAGCTTAGGGGCGGGGCTTTACAATGAGCAGTTCTTC
.,TRBJ2-5,.,TRBV7-9,CASSFTGSETQYF,TGTGCCAGCAGCTTCACAGGGTCAGAGACCCAGTACTTC
.,TRBJ1-5,.,TRBV2,CASSEGQGPNQPQHF,TGTGCCAGCAGTGAGGGGCAGGGGCCTAATCAGCCCCAGCATTTT
.,TRBJ1-5,few,TRBV5-8,CASSFGSSAGYNQPQHF,TGTGCCAGCAGCTTTGGTAGCAGCGCAGGGTACAATCAGCCCCAGCATTTT
TRBD1,TRBJ1-2,few,TRBV6-5,CASSYIRTGGNYGYTF,TGTGCCAGCAGTTACATACGGACAGGGGGAAACTATGGCTACACCTTC
.,TRBJ1-4,.,TRBV5-8,CASKATGANEKLFF,TGTGCCAGCAAGGCGACCGGGGCTAATGAAAAACTGTTTTTT
.,TRBJ1-1,.,TRBV4-3,CASSIRGGNTEAFF,TGCGCCAGCAGCATACGGGGGGGGAACACTGAAGCTTTCTTT
.,TRBJ1-2,.,TRBV4-1,CASSVGADANYGYTF,TGCGCCAGCAGCGTGGGGGCGGATGCTAACTATGGCTACACCTTC
.,TRBJ1-2,once,TRBV28,CASSPGGNYGYTF,TGTGCCAGCAGTCCGGGTGGTAACTATGGCTACACCTTC
.,TRBJ1-2,once,TRBV19,CASSIGQGTYGYTF,TGTGCCAGTAGTATTGGTCAGGGGACCTATGGCTACACCTTC
TRBD2,TRBJ2-7,.,TRBV27,CASSVRTSGGFPYEQYF,TGTGCCAGCAGTGTACGGACTAGCGGGGGGTTCCCCTACGAGCAGTACTTC
TRBD2,TRBJ2-1,once,TRBV15,CATSRDRAAGKNEQFF,TGTGCCACCAGCAGAGATCGGGCAGCGGGGAAGAATGAGCAGTTCTTC
TRBD2,TRBJ2-1,.,TRBV27,CASTPVFPGLAAYNEQFF,TGTGCCAGCACCCCGGTTTTCCCGGGACTAGCGGCTTACAATGAGCAGTTCTTC
TRBD1,TRBJ1-5,.,TRBV4-1,CASSQSGTDGRPQHF,TGCGCCAGCAGCCAATCCGGGACAGACGGAAGGCCCCAGCATTTT
.,TRBJ1-4,.,TRBV18,CASSPRGVMDEKLFF,TGTGCCAGCTCACCTCGGGGGGTGATGGATGAAAAACTGTTTTTT
.,TRBJ1-5,.,TRBV5-6,CASSLGRYSNQPQHF,TGTGCCAGCAGCTTGGGGCGGTATAGCAATCAGCCCCAGCATTTT
.,TRBJ2-7,.,TRBV7-9,CASSEQGFTYEQYF,TGTGCCAGCAGTGAACAGGGTTTCACCTACGAGCAGTACTTC